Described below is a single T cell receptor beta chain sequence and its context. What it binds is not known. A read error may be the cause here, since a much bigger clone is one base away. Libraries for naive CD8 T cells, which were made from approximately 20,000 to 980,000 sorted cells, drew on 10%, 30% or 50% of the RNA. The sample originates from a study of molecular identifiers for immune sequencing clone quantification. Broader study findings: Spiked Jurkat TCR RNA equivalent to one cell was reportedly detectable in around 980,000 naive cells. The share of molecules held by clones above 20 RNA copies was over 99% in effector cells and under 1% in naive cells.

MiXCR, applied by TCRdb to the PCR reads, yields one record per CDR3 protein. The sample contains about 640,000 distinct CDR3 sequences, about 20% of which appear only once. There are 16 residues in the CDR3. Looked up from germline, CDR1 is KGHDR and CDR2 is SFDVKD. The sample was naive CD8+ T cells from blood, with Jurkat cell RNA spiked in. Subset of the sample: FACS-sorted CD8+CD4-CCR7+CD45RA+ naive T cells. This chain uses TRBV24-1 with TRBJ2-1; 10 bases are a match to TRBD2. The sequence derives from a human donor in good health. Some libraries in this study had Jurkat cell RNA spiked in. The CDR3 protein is CATSDPVAGGYNKQFF. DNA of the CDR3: TGTGCCACCAGTGACCCAGTAGCGGGGGGCTACAATAAGCAGTTCTTC.